The text below deals with one T cell receptor beta chain. Its antigen remains unidentified. The CDR3 consists of 17 residues. The germline V gene encodes CDR1 SGHTA and CDR2 FQGNSA. The V end was cut by 4 bases, the J end by 9 bases, with 22 bases between. Using its own MiXCR run on the reads, TCRdb lists one record per CDR3 protein. Among fewer than 900,000 distinct CDR3 sequences listed, almost 30% were seen once. The data originate from a study of T cell repertoires in cytomegalovirus infection. The sequence was collected from a human donor in good health (CMV status not recorded). Some clones in this sample may be carry-over from other donors' samples. The source was cultured CD8+ T cells from PBMCs, collected from culture after CMV antigen stimulation. This rearrangement joins TRBV7-2 to TRBJ1-6; tentatively, D is TRBD1 (6 bases). CDR3 nucleotide sequence: TGTGCCAGCAGCTCGAACGGACAGTCGTATCTCTCTTCACCCCTCCACTTT. It is translated as CASSSNGQSYLSSPLHF.